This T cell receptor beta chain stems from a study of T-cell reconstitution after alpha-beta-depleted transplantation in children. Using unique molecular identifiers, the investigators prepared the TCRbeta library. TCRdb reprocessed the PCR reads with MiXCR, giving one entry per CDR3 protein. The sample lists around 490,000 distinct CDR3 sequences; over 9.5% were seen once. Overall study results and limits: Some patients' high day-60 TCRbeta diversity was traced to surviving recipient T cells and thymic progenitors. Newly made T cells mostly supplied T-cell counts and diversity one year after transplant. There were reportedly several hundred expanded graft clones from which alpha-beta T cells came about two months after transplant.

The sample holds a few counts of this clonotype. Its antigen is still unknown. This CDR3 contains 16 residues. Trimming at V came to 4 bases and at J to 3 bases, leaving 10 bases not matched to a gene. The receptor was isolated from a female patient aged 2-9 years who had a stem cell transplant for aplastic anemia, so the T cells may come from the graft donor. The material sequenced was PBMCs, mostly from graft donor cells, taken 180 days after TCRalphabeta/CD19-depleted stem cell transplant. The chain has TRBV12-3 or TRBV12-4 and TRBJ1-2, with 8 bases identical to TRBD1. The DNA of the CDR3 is TGTGCCAGCAGTTCTCCCCAGCGGACAGGGTACTATGGCTACACCTTC. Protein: CASSSPQRTGYYGYTF.